The 9 T cell receptor beta chains presented below share a single source sample, sequenced in a study of beta chain features in type 1 diabetes (dated by TCRdb to the late 2010s). The method behind the library was the immunoSEQ multiplex PCR assay. All of the isolated RNA was reverse transcribed with the High Capacity cDNA Reverse Transcription Kit, so expressed TCRB transcripts were sequenced. In TCRdb, the immuneACCESS table is reduced to in-frame sequences with V and J assigned. These tables do not hold every clone; where another copy was compared, an unresolved V gene accounts for under half, and the others remain unexplained. The sample table shows about 240,000 clones, and about 26% are seen once. Jointly, the top ten make up about 3.9% of the sample. The sequenced sample was central memory CD4+ T cells from blood. The origin of the receptors is a man aged 30-40 years in good health.

In its sample, this clone was seen many times. The CDR3 region has the DNA TGTGCCAGCAGCTTAGGCCAGAGTAGCTCCTACAATGAGCAGTTCTTC. Residues: CASSLGQSSSYNEQFF. The V gene is TRBV7-9, the J gene TRBJ2-1; D not resolved. CDR1 SEHNR and CDR2 FQNEAQ come from the germline V gene (reference sequence). Trimming removed 1 base from V and 0 bases from J, with 10 bases in between. The CDR3 has 16 amino acids.

This clone has a handful of counts. The chain uses TRBV11-3 and TRBJ2-5; 11 bases align to TRBD2. V lost 5 bases and J lost 5; bases outside the gene matches: 10. Germline V gene sequence: CDR1 SGHNT, CDR2 YENEEA. This CDR3 has 16 amino acids. This CDR3 is CASSLTLAGVGETQYF. In DNA, the CDR3 is TGTGCCAGCAGCCTGACACTAGCGGGAGTGGGTGAGACCCAGTACTTC.

This chain links TRBV29-1 with TRBJ2-1; TRBD2 agrees at 11 bases. V shed 5 bases and J 9 bases; nucleotides not matched to a gene: 9. The germline V gene has CDR1 SQVTM and CDR2 ANQGSEA. The CDR3 length is 14 residues. The CDR3 region has the DNA TGCAGCGTTTACGGGACTAGCGGTACCATTGAGCAGTTCTTC. It translates to CSVYGTSGTIEQFF.

This clone showed up just a few times. The chain recombines TRBV30 with TRBJ2-7; no clear D gene. This CDR3 is built from 12 residues. CDR1 is GTSNPN and CDR2 is SVGIG in the germline V gene (reference sequence). V was clipped by 2 bases and J by 3 bases, with 8 bases between them. The CDR3: CAWSWSSYEQYF. The CDR3 nucleotides read TGTGCCTGGAGTTGGAGTAGCTACGAGCAGTACTTC. Full variable domain (outside the CDR3, taken from reference TRBV30 and TRBJ2-7): SQTIHQWPATLVQPVGSPLSLECTVEGTSNPNLYWYRQAAGRGLQLLFYSVGIGQISSEVPQNLSASRPQDRQFILSSKKLLLSDSGFYLCAWSWSSYEQYFGPGTRLTVT.

This clone occurred a few times. The chain is built from TRBV5-6 and TRBJ1-6; TRBD1 agrees at 8 bases. The CDR3 totals 14 residues. The V segment lost 4 bases and the J segment 7 bases; nucleotides outside the gene matches: 4. Germline CDR1 and CDR2: SGHDT and YYEEEE. CDR3 protein: CASSTGGANSPLHF. CDR3 nucleotide sequence: TGTGCCAGCAGCACAGGGGGGGCAAATTCACCCCTCCACTTT.

V and J are TRBV6-5 and TRBJ1-1; D call uncertain. The CDR3 consists of 15 residues. V was shortened by 8 bases and J by 1 base, with 17 bases between the two germline ends. Germline lookup yields CDR1 MNHEY and CDR2 SVGAGI. CDR3 protein: CASLNGARGNTEAFF. In nucleotides, the CDR3 is TGTGCCAGCCTGAATGGCGCACGGGGGAACACTGAAGCTTTCTTT.

This clone was found a few times. The chain couples TRBV29-1 to TRBJ2-3; 12 bases map to TRBD1. With 8 bases clipped from V and 0 bases from J, the junction kept 6 bases outside the gene matches. The CDR3 runs 15 residues. The germline CDR1 and CDR2 sequences are SQVTM and ANQGSEA. The chain's CDR3 is CSLAGTGGSTDTQYF. Here the CDR3 DNA reads TGCAGCCTAGCCGGGACAGGGGGCAGCACAGATACGCAGTATTTT.

The chain joins TRBV5-6 to TRBJ2-7, with 7 bases fitting TRBD1. The CDR3 contains 14 residues. Germline CDR1 and CDR2: SGHDT and YYEEEE. The trim removed 4 bases at V and 3 bases at J, leaving 7 bases unmatched. CDR3 coding DNA: TGTGCCAGCAGCCTGACAGGGATTCTCTACGAGCAGTACTTC. Its translation is CASSLTGILYEQYF.

V is TRBV7-9 and J is TRBJ1-5; D is unclear. Trimming took 1 base from V and 0 from J, leaving 4 bases between them. The V gene's germline CDR1 is SEHNR and CDR2 FQNEAQ (reference sequence). This CDR3 contains 14 residues. CDR3 coding DNA: TGTGCCAGCAGCTTAGGAACTAGCAATCAGCCCCAGCATTTT. It translates to CASSLGTSNQPQHF. Together with reference TRBV7-9 and TRBJ1-5, the CDR3 gives the full variable domain: DTGVSQNPRHKITKRGQNVTFRCDPISEHNRLYWYRQTLGQGPEFLTYFQNEAQLEKSRLLSDRFSAERPKGSFSTLEIQRTEQGDSAMYLCASSLGTSNQPQHFGDGTRLSIL.